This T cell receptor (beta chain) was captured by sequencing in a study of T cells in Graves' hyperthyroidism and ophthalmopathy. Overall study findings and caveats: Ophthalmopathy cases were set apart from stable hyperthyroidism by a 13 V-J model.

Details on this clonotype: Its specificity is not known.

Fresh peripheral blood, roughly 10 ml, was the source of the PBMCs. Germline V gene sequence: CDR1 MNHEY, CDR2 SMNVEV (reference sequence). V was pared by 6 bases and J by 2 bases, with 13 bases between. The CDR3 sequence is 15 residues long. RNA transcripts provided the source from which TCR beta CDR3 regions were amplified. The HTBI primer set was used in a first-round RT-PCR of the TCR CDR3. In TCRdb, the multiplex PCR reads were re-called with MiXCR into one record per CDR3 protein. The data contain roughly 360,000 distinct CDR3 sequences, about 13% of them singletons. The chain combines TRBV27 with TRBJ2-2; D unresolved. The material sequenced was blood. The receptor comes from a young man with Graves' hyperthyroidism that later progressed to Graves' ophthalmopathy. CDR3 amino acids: CASSLWASNTGELFF. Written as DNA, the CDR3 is TGTGCCAGCAGCCTCTGGGCCTCTAACACCGGGGAGCTGTTTTTT.